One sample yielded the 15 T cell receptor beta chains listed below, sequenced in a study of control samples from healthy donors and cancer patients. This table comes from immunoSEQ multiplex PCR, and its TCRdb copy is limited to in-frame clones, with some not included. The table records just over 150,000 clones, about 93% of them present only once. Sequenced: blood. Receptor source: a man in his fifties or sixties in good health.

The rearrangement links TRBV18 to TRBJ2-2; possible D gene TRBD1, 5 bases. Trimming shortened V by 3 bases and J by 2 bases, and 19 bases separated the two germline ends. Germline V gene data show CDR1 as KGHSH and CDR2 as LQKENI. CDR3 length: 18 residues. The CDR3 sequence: CASSPSIYGATNTGELFF. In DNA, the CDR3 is TGTGCCAGCTCACCGTCCATCTATGGGGCTACTAACACCGGGGAGCTGTTTTTT.

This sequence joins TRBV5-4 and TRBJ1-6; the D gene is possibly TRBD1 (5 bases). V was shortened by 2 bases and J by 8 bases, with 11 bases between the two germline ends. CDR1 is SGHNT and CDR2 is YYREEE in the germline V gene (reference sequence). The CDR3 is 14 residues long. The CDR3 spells CASSFDRLYSPLHF. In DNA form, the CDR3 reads TGTGCCAGCAGCTTCGACAGATTGTATTCACCCCTCCACTTT. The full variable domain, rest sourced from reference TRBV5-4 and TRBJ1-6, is ETGVTQSPTHLIKTRGQQVTLRCSSQSGHNTVSWYQQALGQGPQFIFQYYREEENGRGNFPPRFSGLQFPNYSSELNVNALELDDSALYLCASSFDRLYSPLHFGNGTRLTVT.

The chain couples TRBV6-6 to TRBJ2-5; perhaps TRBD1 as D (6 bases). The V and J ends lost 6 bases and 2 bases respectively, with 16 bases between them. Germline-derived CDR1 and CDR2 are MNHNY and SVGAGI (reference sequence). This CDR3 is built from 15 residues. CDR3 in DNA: TGTGCCAGCAGAGCACAGGGAGTCGGGCAAGAGACCCAGTACTTC. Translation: CASRAQGVGQETQYF.

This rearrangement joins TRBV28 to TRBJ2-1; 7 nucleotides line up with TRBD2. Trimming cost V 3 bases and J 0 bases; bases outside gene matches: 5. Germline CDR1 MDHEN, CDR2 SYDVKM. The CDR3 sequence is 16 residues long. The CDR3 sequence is CASSLRGGSSYNEQFF. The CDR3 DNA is TGTGCCAGCAGTTTGCGGGGCGGGAGCTCCTACAATGAGCAGTTCTTC.

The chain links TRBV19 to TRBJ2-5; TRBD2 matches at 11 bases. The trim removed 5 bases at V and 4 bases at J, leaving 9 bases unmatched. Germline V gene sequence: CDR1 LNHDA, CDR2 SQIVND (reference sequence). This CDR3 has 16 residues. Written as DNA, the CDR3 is TGTGCCAGTAGTGGGGCGACTAGCGGGGAGGGAGAGACCCAGTACTTC. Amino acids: CASSGATSGEGETQYF.

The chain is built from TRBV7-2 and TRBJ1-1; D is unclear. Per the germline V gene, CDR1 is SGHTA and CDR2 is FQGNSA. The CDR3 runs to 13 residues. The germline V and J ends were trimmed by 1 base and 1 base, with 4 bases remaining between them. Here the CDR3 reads CASSLVQNTEAFF. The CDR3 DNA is TGTGCCAGCAGCTTAGTCCAGAACACTGAAGCTTTCTTT.

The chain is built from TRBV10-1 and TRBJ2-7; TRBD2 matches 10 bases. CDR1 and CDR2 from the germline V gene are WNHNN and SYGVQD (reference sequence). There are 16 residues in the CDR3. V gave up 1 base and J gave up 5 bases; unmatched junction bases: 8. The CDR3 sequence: CASSEFLSGRKNEQYF. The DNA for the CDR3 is TGCGCCAGCAGTGAGTTTCTTAGCGGGAGGAAGAACGAGCAGTACTTC.

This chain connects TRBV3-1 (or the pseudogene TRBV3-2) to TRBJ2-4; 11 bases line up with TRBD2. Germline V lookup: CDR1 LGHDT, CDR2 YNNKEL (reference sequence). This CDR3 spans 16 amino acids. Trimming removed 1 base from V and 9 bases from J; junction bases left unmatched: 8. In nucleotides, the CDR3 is TGTGCCAGCAGCCAAGTGGGGCTAGCGGGAGGAGGCATTCAGTACTTC. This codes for CASSQVGLAGGGIQYF.

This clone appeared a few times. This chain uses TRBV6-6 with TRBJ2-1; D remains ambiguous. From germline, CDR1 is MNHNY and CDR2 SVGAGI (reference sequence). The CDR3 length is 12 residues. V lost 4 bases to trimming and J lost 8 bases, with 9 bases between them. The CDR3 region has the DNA TGTGCCAGCAGTTTCATCAACGATGAGCAGTTCTTC. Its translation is CASSFINDEQFF.

The CDR3 protein is CASSFSLAKNIQYF. The CDR3 DNA follows: TGTGCCAGTAGTTTCAGTCTAGCCAAAAACATTCAGTACTTC. V gene TRBV19 combines with J gene TRBJ2-4; D is ambiguous. V lost 5 bases and J lost 0, with 8 bases in between. This CDR3 contains 14 residues. Germline loops: CDR1 LNHDA, CDR2 SQIVND (reference sequence).

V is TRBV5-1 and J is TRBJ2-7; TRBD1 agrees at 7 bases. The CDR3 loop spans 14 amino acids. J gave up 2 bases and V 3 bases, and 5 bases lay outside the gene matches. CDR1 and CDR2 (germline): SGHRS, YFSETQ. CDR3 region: CASSSSGQAYEQYF. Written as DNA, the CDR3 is TGCGCCAGCAGCTCTTCAGGACAGGCCTACGAGCAGTACTTC. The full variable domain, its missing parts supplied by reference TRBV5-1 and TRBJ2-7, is KAGVTQTPRYLIKTRGQQVTLSCSPISGHRSVSWYQQTPGQGLQFLFEYFSETQRNKGNFPGRFSGRQFSNSRSEMNVSTLELGDSALYLCASSSSGQAYEQYFGPGTRLTVT.

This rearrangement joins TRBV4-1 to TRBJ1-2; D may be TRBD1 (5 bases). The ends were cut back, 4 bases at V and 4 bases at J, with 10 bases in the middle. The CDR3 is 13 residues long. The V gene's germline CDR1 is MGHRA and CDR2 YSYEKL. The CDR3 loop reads CASSLGRGYGYTF. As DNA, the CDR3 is TGCGCCAGCAGCCTGGGTAGGGGCTATGGCTACACCTTC.

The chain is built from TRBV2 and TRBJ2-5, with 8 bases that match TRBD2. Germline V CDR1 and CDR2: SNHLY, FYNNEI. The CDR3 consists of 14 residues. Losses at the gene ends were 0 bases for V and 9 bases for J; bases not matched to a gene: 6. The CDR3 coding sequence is TGTGCCAGCAGTGAAGCGCTTCCGGGAGGGGCCCAGTACTTC. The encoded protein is CASSEALPGGAQYF.

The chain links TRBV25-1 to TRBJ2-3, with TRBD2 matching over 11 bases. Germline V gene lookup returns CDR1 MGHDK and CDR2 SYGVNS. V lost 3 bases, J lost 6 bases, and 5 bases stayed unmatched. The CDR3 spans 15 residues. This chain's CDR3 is CASSDPSGRLDTQYF. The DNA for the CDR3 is TGTGCCAGCAGTGACCCTAGCGGGAGGTTGGATACGCAGTATTTT.

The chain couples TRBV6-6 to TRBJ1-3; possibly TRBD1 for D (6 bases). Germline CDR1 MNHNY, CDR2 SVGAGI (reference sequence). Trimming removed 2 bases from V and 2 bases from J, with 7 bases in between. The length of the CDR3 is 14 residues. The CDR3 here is CASSYGGTGNTIYF. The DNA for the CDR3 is TGTGCCAGCAGTTACGGGGGCACTGGAAACACCATATATTTT.